Listed below are T cell receptor beta chains from one sample, sequenced in a study of cytomegalovirus exposure and HLA in healthy donors. The repertoire was sequenced with immunoSEQ multiplex PCR; TCRdb's copy has only in-frame clones and lacks some. The sample holds under 150,000 clones, over 60% seen once. Sequenced sample: PBMCs. These receptors were taken from a man between 40 and 49 years old in good health and CMV-seropositive. CDR3s include the opening cysteine and the closing phenylalanine or tryptophan. A D gene is named only where the DNA matches it firmly. Only part of the rows carry a size: once, few, many, or a class if the clone is expanded.

TGCAGCGCCCGGGCCAACACCCGGGGGAATGAAGCTTTCTTT	CSARANTRGNEAFF	TRBV29-1	.	TRBJ1-1	.
TGTGCCAGTAGTACAGGACAGGGGGCGCTTCTCGAGCAGTACTTC	CASSTGQGALLEQYF	TRBV19	.	TRBJ2-7	TRBD1
TGTGCCAGCAGTCCTTCACCGGGACAGCTCTACGAGCAGTACTTC	CASSPSPGQLYEQYF	TRBV27	.	TRBJ2-7	TRBD1
TGCGCCAGCAGCTTGGCCCCAGGGGGCTGGAACGAGCAGTACTTC	CASSLAPGGWNEQYF	TRBV5-1	.	TRBJ2-7	TRBD1
TGCAGCGTTGAGGTCCACAGGGGGGCCTACGAGCAGTACTTC	CSVEVHRGAYEQYF	TRBV29-1	.	TRBJ2-7	TRBD1
TGCGCCAGCAGCCAAGATGGGCGCAGCTTTGGGGCCAACGTCCTGACTTTC	CASSQDGRSFGANVLTF	TRBV4-1	.	TRBJ2-6	.
TGTGCCAGCAGCCAACAGGGGGCAGGTCAGCCCCAGCATTTT	CASSQQGAGQPQHF	TRBV7-2	.	TRBJ1-5	TRBD1
TGTGCCAGCAGCTCGGGGTTCCAAGAGACCCAGTACTTC	CASSSGFQETQYF	TRBV7-2	.	TRBJ2-5	.
TGTGCCAGCAGCTCCCAGGGTCTGGGCACTGAAGCTTTCTTT	CASSSQGLGTEAFF	TRBV11-2	.	TRBJ1-1	.
TGTGCCAGAGTTAGGGACAGAGGGCACGAGCAGTACTTC	CARVRDRGHEQYF	TRBV27	.	TRBJ2-7	TRBD1
TGTGCCAGCAGCTTGGCAGCTAACTATGGCTACACCTTC	CASSLAANYGYTF	TRBV5-6	once	TRBJ1-2	.
TGCGCCAGCAGCTTGGGTACCGGGATCCTGAACACTGAAGCTTTCTTT	CASSLGTGILNTEAFF	TRBV5-1	.	TRBJ1-1	.
TGTGCCAGCAGCATCCCACAGGGGGCGGGGGAGACCCAGTACTTC	CASSIPQGAGETQYF	TRBV5-6	once	TRBJ2-5	TRBD1
TGTGCCAGCAGTTACCAGCGATACTATGGCTACACCTTC	CASSYQRYYGYTF	TRBV6-5	once	TRBJ1-2	.
TGTGCCAGCAGGGCTAGCGGACAAGAGACCCAGTACTTC	CASRASGQETQYF	TRBV6-5	.	TRBJ2-5	TRBD2
TGTGCCAGCACCCACGGGACAGTAGAAGAGACCCAGTACTTC	CASTHGTVEETQYF	TRBV7-9	.	TRBJ2-5	TRBD1
TGTGCCAGCAGCTCACAGGGGTCCACCTACAATGAGCAGTTCTTC	CASSSQGSTYNEQFF	TRBV7-9	.	TRBJ2-1	TRBD1
TGCAGCGTTACTAATGCGGGGGTTTTATCCTACGAGCAGTACTTC	CSVTNAGVLSYEQYF	TRBV29-1	.	TRBJ2-7	TRBD2
TGTGCTAGCAGCTTATCCCCCGAACGAAGTCCGGCGGGGAGCAATCAGCCCCAGCATTTT	CASSLSPERSPAGSNQPQHF	TRBV7-7	.	TRBJ1-5	.
TGTGCCAGCAGACTACGGGACAGCTCATACGAGCAGTACTTC	CASRLRDSSYEQYF	TRBV4-2	.	TRBJ2-7	TRBD1
TGCAGCGTAACAGGGGTTACGCAGTATTTT	CSVTGVTQYF	TRBV29-1	.	TRBJ2-3	TRBD1
TGTGCTAGTGGTCCCAAATTGGAGGGCCTACACACAGATACGCAGTATTTT	CASGPKLEGLHTDTQYF	TRBV12-5	.	TRBJ2-3	.
TGTGCCAGCAGTTTGGAGCAGGGGGCCGGGGAGACCCAGTACTTC	CASSLEQGAGETQYF	TRBV28	medium-sized	TRBJ2-5	TRBD1
TGTGCCAGCACCCAGGGGGGACAGGGGGCTGGAGAGACCCAGTACTTC	CASTQGGQGAGETQYF	TRBV28	many	TRBJ2-5	TRBD1
TGTGCCAGCAGTTACTCTGGGCGGGGACGCACAGATACGCAGTATTTT	CASSYSGRGRTDTQYF	TRBV6-5	.	TRBJ2-3	.
TGCGCCAGCATTTCCGGGACAGGGCACACCGGGGAGCTGTTTTTT	CASISGTGHTGELFF	TRBV5-1	.	TRBJ2-2	TRBD1
TGTGCCAGCAGTCTCTCTACAGGGCGGGAGACCCAGTACTTC	CASSLSTGRETQYF	TRBV2	large	TRBJ2-5	.
TGCGCCAGCAGCCAAGATCGGGGGGCTAGCAATCAGCCCCAGCATTTT	CASSQDRGASNQPQHF	TRBV4-3	.	TRBJ1-5	.
TGTGCCAGCAGTTTCCCACAGGGGAATCTCGGGGAGCTGTTTTTT	CASSFPQGNLGELFF	TRBV6-6	once	TRBJ2-2	TRBD1
TGTGCCAGCAGTGAATGGGGCCAGCGGGCTACCTACAATGAGCAGTTCTTC	CASSEWGQRATYNEQFF	TRBV25-1	.	TRBJ2-1	.
TGTGCCAGCAGTGCGGAACAGGGAACTGCCTATGGCTACACCTTC	CASSAEQGTAYGYTF	TRBV6-4	.	TRBJ1-2	.
TGTGCCAGCAGGGGGCAGGGGCTGGTCTATGGCTACACCTTC	CASRGQGLVYGYTF	TRBV7-9	few	TRBJ1-2	.
TGCGCCAGCAGCTCGTACCTAGGGACAGAGAAGAACACCGGGGAGCTGTTTTTT	CASSSYLGTEKNTGELFF	TRBV5-1	.	TRBJ2-2	TRBD1
TGTGCCAGCTCTCCCGGGTCATTAATGGCCCAGCATTTT	CASSPGSLMAQHF	TRBV18	.	TRBJ1-5	.
TGCAGTCTCGGGTCGAACACTGAAGCTTTCTTT	CSLGSNTEAFF	TRBV20-1	.	TRBJ1-1	.
TGTGCTAGCAGCCCGGCGGGGGGTTCCACAGATACGCAGTATTTT	CASSPAGGSTDTQYF	TRBV7-7	.	TRBJ2-3	TRBD2
TGTGCCAGCAGCCGACAGGGCACCCAGCCCCAGCATTTT	CASSRQGTQPQHF	TRBV6-5	once	TRBJ1-5	TRBD1
TGTGCCAGCAGCCCCACTAGCGGGGCCAAGGGTGAGCAGTACTTC	CASSPTSGAKGEQYF	TRBV11-2	.	TRBJ2-7	TRBD2
TGTGCCAGCAGCTCTGAAGACAGGGCTAACTATGGCTACACCTTC	CASSSEDRANYGYTF	TRBV5-4	.	TRBJ1-2	TRBD1
TGTGCCACCTCTGGGGGACTAGCAGATACGCAGTATTTT	CATSGGLADTQYF	TRBV2	once	TRBJ2-3	TRBD2
TGTGCCAGCAGCTTAGGCCCCCGGGACACCCCCACAGATACGCAGTATTTT	CASSLGPRDTPTDTQYF	TRBV7-2	.	TRBJ2-3	.
TGTGCCAGCAGCCTGTACAGGGGGCCTATGCAAGAGACCCAGTACTTC	CASSLYRGPMQETQYF	TRBV7-2	.	TRBJ2-5	TRBD1
TGTGCCAGTAGTACTGGGGCAGGCCCCTACGAGCAGTACTTC	CASSTGAGPYEQYF	TRBV19	once	TRBJ2-7	.
TGTGCCAGCAGCTTCTCGACTAGCGGTACCTACGAGCAGTACTTC	CASSFSTSGTYEQYF	TRBV5-6	.	TRBJ2-7	TRBD2
TGTGCCAGCAGCTCCCAGGGAGGATGGGATGAGCAGTTCTTC	CASSSQGGWDEQFF	TRBV7-8	.	TRBJ2-1	.
TGCGCCAGCAGCTTGTCTGTCACACCGTGGACCCAGTACTTC	CASSLSVTPWTQYF	TRBV5-1	.	TRBJ2-5	.
TGTGCCAGCAGCGCCCGGGGGCCCCAGCATTTT	CASSARGPQHF	TRBV7-9	.	TRBJ1-5	.
TGTGCCAGCAGCTTAAGTCCCAGTGCGAACACCGGGGAGCTGTTTTTT	CASSLSPSANTGELFF	TRBV7-6	.	TRBJ2-2	.
TGTGCCAGTAGTGTCGCGGGTCCGCAGTATTTT	CASSVAGPQYF	TRBV19	.	TRBJ2-3	.
TGTGCCTGGAGTGTAGCAGGGGGCCGTCAGCCCCAGCATTTT	CAWSVAGGRQPQHF	TRBV30	once	TRBJ1-5	TRBD1
TGTGCCAGCAGTTTCCCCGGGACAGGGGGAGGCGAGCAGTACTTC	CASSFPGTGGGEQYF	TRBV28	once	TRBJ2-7	TRBD1
TGTGCCAGCAGTTACTTTGGGGGACTAGCGGCAAATGAGCAGTTCTTC	CASSYFGGLAANEQFF	TRBV6-5	.	TRBJ2-1	TRBD2
TGCGCCAGCAGCCCTGGACAGCCAGGGGCCTATGGCTACACCTTC	CASSPGQPGAYGYTF	TRBV4-3	.	TRBJ1-2	.
TGTGCCAGCAGTTTAGCACTACCTGGGGCCAACGTCCTGACTTTC	CASSLALPGANVLTF	TRBV28	once	TRBJ2-6	.
TGTGCTTCCCTTACAGGGAACGGGGAGCTGTTTTTT	CASLTGNGELFF	TRBV7-7	.	TRBJ2-2	.